These T cell receptor beta chains were read from a single sample in a study of T cells in localized non-small cell lung cancer. Clones were read by immunoSEQ multiplex PCR, and TCRdb kept only the in-frame ones, dropping some. The top ten clones hold 20% of a sample with about 11,000 clones, approximately 80% of them seen once. Specimen: peripheral blood mononuclear cells, collected before any cancer treatment. These receptors originate from a female donor of 60 years or more with stage II lung adenocarcinoma. Both conserved end residues are part of each CDR3. The order of the fields is V gene, J gene, CDR3 protein.

TRBV5-8,TRBJ2-5,CASSLFTSRETQYF
TRBV15,TRBJ2-6,CATSRIGNSGANVLTF
TRBV28,TRBJ2-7,CASRRGAGTSYEQYF
TRBV6-6,TRBJ2-1,CASRLLVYNEQFF
TRBV18,TRBJ2-7,CASSPLAGVRYEQYF
TRBV5-1,TRBJ2-3,CASSSREVGTDTQYF
TRBV19,TRBJ1-5,CASSMKLINQPQHF
TRBV7-9,TRBJ1-1,CASSRGSTEAFF
TRBV14,TRBJ2-2,CASSPTLNTGELFF
TRBV28,TRBJ1-5,CASSFPGTGRQPQHF
TRBV7-2,TRBJ1-4,CASSFHTGKGEKLFF
TRBV2,TRBJ2-3,CASSDLAGSTDTQYF
TRBV19,TRBJ2-2,CASSTLGRARPGELFF
TRBV6-8,TRBJ1-1,CASTKNQGSGTEAFF
TRBV7-8,TRBJ2-2,CASSLVPSGQTGELFF
TRBV6-6,TRBJ2-7,CASSYSDSQSAKQYF
TRBV11-3,TRBJ2-3,CASSRGLAPTDTQYF
TRBV28,TRBJ1-3,CASKGRDTIYF
TRBV28,TRBJ1-5,CASSLTHQPQHF
TRBV7-6,TRBJ2-7,CASSLGGLAYEQYF
TRBV7-9,TRBJ1-2,CASSPPGYYGYTF
TRBV7-2,TRBJ1-2,CASNFPNRAGYTF
TRBV11-1,TRBJ1-2,CASSLDTGGDYGYTF
TRBV2,TRBJ1-1,CASSALRTEAFF
TRBV15,TRBJ2-1,CATSRGKDNTYNEQFF
TRBV4-2,TRBJ2-1,CASSQVGAYNEQFF
TRBV9,TRBJ1-4,CASSVGSGDRAFNEKLFF
TRBV13,TRBJ2-1,CASSYATGGPGNEQFF
TRBV30,TRBJ1-5,CAWNGDPNQPQHF
TRBV7-2,TRBJ2-7,CASTRGRVSYEQYF
TRBV29-1,TRBJ2-2,CSVADFHTGELFF
TRBV5-1,TRBJ2-2,CASSLMDSNTGELFF
TRBV30,TRBJ2-3,CAWGLADTQYF
TRBV28,TRBJ1-2,CASSLYSRGTNYGYTF
TRBV11-2,TRBJ2-3,CASSRMGGIFSTDTQYF
TRBV30,TRBJ1-5,CAWSGQGNQPQHF
TRBV6-6,TRBJ1-5,CASSPKGGAHQPQHF
TRBV5-1,TRBJ2-7,CASSLMRGGYEQYF
TRBV5-4,TRBJ2-2,CASSSGLAGVLGELFF
TRBV27,TRBJ2-3,CASSLGVPTDTQYF
TRBV6-6,TRBJ2-7,CASKVQVSYEQYF
TRBV5-8,TRBJ1-1,CASSLGQGFTEAFF
TRBV6-1,TRBJ2-3,CASSRAGTDTQYF
TRBV30,TRBJ1-4,CAGKRRWAGGEKLFF
TRBV9,TRBJ2-2,CASSVVDTGELFF
TRBV5-1,TRBJ2-5,CASSFLGIGYQETQYF
TRBV4-2,TRBJ2-5,CASSQGGGQETQYF
TRBV5-1,TRBJ2-3,CASSQQGPGVDTQYF
TRBV6-5,TRBJ2-5,CASSYWTGVGETQYF
TRBV5-1,TRBJ1-4,CASSLAGTVYEKLFF
TRBV7-9,TRBJ2-1,CASSTALPGPINEQFF